This T cell receptor beta chain appears in the sequencing data of a study of blood T cells in healthy people across ages (dated by TCRdb to the mid-2010s). Describing the broader study: In model experiments, roughly one uniquely barcoded TCR beta cDNA molecule per two T cells was captured by template switching. To track age-related changes in TCR beta repertoire diversity, the study relied on deep sequencing normalized with unique cDNA molecular identifiers. For two donors (one aged 18 to 30 and one aged 80 or older), the study analyzed two additional independent replicas of 1 million unique cDNA reads from the same blood draw. Donors were grouped into four age groups: young (average approximately 16 years), middle-aged (around 39), aged (approximately 67) and long-lived (around 82). To avoid experimental bias, donors of different ages were spread randomly across the sequencing lanes.

Of note for this clonotype: It lacks a known antigen. It has no much larger one-base neighbor in the sample; base qualities were not kept.

Receptor libraries were prepared by 5' RACE. Sequenced on an Illumina HiSeq 2500. The second PCR ran for about 6 to 12 cycles and used a J-beta primer mix along with a sample-barcoded 5' primer. Each TCR beta cDNA molecule received a unique molecular identifier from a template-switch 5' adaptor carrying 12 random nucleotides. Each sample yielded at least 3 million CDR3-containing paired-end reads. First-strand cDNA was synthesized from all RNA with the Mint cDNA synthesis kit, primed by a TRBC-specific oligonucleotide. Following uracil-DNA glycosylase treatment, a first 18-cycle PCR with universal primers M1SS and BC2_uni_R was performed on all cDNA. Per the source publication's procedure: For normalization, 1 million high-quality reads, each with a distinct molecular identifier, were randomly selected from each sample. Reads with shared molecular identifiers were discarded instead of being binned into consensus sequences. MiTCR, set to a Q25 quality threshold and the strictest error-elimination algorithm, was used for CDR3 identification, clonotype clustering and error correction. A nonparametric unseen species model with Euler transformation was used to estimate lower-bound total TCR beta diversity. TCRdb's own reprocessing of the public reads used fastp at Q25 and MiXCR and kept productive beta chains. Under each unique CDR3 protein, matching rows form one entry showing the most common genes and DNA. These V and J calls originate from TCRdb's pipeline instead of the authors' own analysis. Across this sample there are 1.5 million to 2 million distinct CDR3 sequences, with about 49% seen only once. The ten top clones hold approximately 2.1% of the sample.

The roughly 39 donors, aged about 6 to 90 years, were systemically healthy Caucasian individuals from Russia. Each donor gave ten milliliters of peripheral blood, drawn into EDTA-treated Vacutainer tubes. Ficoll-Paque density-gradient centrifugation was used to isolate PBMCs, with at least 7 million per sample. Total RNA, at least 5 micrograms per sample, was extracted from PBMCs with Trizol reagent. The percentages of naive CD45RAhigh/CD27high T cells were determined by flow cytometry on a PBMC aliquot from every donor. Overall study results and their limits: A strong correlation was found between observed TCR beta diversity and the percentage of naive T cells measured by flow cytometry. Total diversity estimates from one million sequenced T cells were considered lower bounds and underestimates. Observed TCR beta diversity per million T cells fell roughly linearly with age, and a significant reduction was already apparent by age around 40. Compared with the aged group, more naive CD4+ T cells, fewer expanded clones and increased TCR diversity were shown by the long-lived group, suggesting age selection. Since profiling was done on bulk unsorted PBMCs, naive and antigen-experienced compartments could not be conclusively compared. Donor CMV infection status was unknown, potentially confounding age-related changes in expanded clonotypes.

Sequencing was carried out using blood. The sequence was collected from a woman aged 40 to 50 in good health.

The CDR3 protein: CASGVYDSNQPQHF. The bases are TGTGCTAGTGGTGTATACGACAGCAATCAGCCCCAGCATTTT. The chain joins TRBV12-5 to TRBJ1-5, with the D gene too uncertain to name. CDR1 and CDR2, looked up from the germline V gene, are LGHNT and FRNRAP. Trimming at the junction amounts to 5 bases on V and 1 base on J, and the germline ends lie 9 bases apart. The CDR3 covers 14 residues, taking in both the cysteine and the phenylalanine. Just CDR3 DNA is preserved here, 42 bases in frame from base 1.